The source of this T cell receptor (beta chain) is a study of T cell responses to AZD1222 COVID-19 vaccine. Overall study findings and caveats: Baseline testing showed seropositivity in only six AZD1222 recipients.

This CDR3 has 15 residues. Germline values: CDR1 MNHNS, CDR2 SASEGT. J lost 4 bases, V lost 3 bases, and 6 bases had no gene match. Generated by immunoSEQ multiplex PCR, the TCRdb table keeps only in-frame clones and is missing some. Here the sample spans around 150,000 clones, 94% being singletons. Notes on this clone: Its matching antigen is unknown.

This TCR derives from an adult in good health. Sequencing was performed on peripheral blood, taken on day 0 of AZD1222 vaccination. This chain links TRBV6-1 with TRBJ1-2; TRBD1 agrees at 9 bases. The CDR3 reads CASSEGQGLTYGYTF. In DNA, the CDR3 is TGTGCCAGCAGTGAGGGACAGGGCCTTACCTATGGCTACACCTTC.